The clone carrying this T cell receptor (beta chain) was found a few times. Its antigen is undetermined. Sequencing was performed with immunoSEQ multiplex PCR; in TCRdb, only in-frame clones are kept and a portion is missing. In the table there are around 67,000 clones, 81% of which are singletons. Sequencing followed a ViraFEST assay step that expanded antigen-specific CD4+ T cells with viral peptide pools. Culturing for more than eight days preceded CD4+ T cell isolation. All study participants received two doses of BNT162b2 or mRNA-1273 vaccine. According to the study, vaccine recipients showed no prior SARS-CoV-2 infection and negative nucleocapsid antibodies. Each well held 1.5 million to 2.5 million PBMC cultured with around 9.7 ug/ml peptides and around 11 IU/ml IL-2. Per germline, CDR1 MNHNY and CDR2 SVGAGI (reference sequence). The CDR3 is 16 residues long. V trimming: 6 bases; J trimming: 3 bases; junction bases outside the gene matches: 10.

The data were obtained in a study of vaccination effects on CD4 cells after COVID-19. Study-wide findings and caveats: Cross-reactivity toward common cold coronaviruses was confined to only 1 of 255 vaccine-induced clones in healthy vaccinees. Marked clonal contraction of infection- and vaccine-induced clones was seen late after vaccination.

The rearrangement links TRBV6-6 to TRBJ2-3; 9 bases match TRBD2. The receptor's source is a human donor who received a COVID-19 vaccine. The starting material was CD4+ T cells from PBMCs cultured with HCoV-229E spike peptides, obtained after COVID-19 vaccination. The CDR3 protein is CASRPTKRGVTDTQYF. DNA for the CDR3: TGTGCCAGCAGGCCCACCAAGCGGGGGGTAACAGATACGCAGTATTTT.